The 23 T cell receptor beta chains in this list originate from one sample, sequenced in a study of T cells in narcolepsy. Clones were read by immunoSEQ multiplex PCR, and TCRdb kept only the in-frame ones, dropping some. The sample has about 20,000 clones, roughly 87% seen once. Source material: memory (CD45RA-) CD4+ T cells from blood. Receptors originate from a human donor in good health.

V gene TRBV18 combines with J gene TRBJ2-5, with TRBD2 matching 7 bases. V trimming: 3 bases; J trimming: 4 bases; junction bases outside the gene matches: 8. Germline V CDR1 and CDR2: KGHSH, LQKENI. The CDR3 has 15 residues. CDR3 DNA sequence: TGTGCCAGCTCACCTCAAACTAGCGCGCGAGAGACCCAGTACTTC. Amino acids: CASSPQTSARETQYF.

The rearrangement uses TRBV9 and TRBJ1-3, with D unresolved. Germline V gene sequence: CDR1 SGDLS, CDR2 YYNGEE. This CDR3 comprises 13 residues. Trimming took off 4 bases at V and 8 bases at J, with 13 bases between the two ends. CDR3 residues: CASSSRPGDTIYF. CDR3 in DNA: TGTGCCAGCAGCTCTAGACCCGGAGACACCATATATTTT.

V gene TRBV21-1 combines with J gene TRBJ2-3; the D call TRBD1 from the table was never checked on the DNA. TRBV21-1 is flagged as a pseudogene. CDR3 size: 14 residues. CDR3 nucleotide sequence: TGTGCCAGCAGCGACATTATAATGACAGATACGCAGTATTTT. It codes for CASSDIIMTDTQYF.

The chain carries TRBV6-5 and TRBJ2-7; 8 bases agree with TRBD2. The CDR3 extends over 13 amino acids. CDR1 and CDR2 (germline): MNHEY, SVGAGI. The V segment lost 6 bases and the J segment 5 bases; nucleotides outside the gene matches: 6. In DNA, the CDR3 is TGTGCCAGCAGCGGGGGGGTGAGACACGAGCAGTACTTC. Translating gives CASSGGVRHEQYF.

The rearrangement links TRBV7-8 to TRBJ1-5; possible D gene TRBD1, 6 bases. V was cut by 0 bases and J by 1 base, with 13 bases left in between. The length of the CDR3 is 17 residues. Per germline, CDR1 SGHVS and CDR2 FQNEAQ. The CDR3 nucleotides are TGTGCCAGCAGCTTAGCATTGGGGGGCGAAAGCAATCAGCCCCAGCATTTT. Protein product: CASSLALGGESNQPQHF.

The chain uses TRBV14 and TRBJ1-6, with TRBD1 as a possible D gene (5 bases). The CDR3 contains 14 residues. V shed 3 bases and J shed 8 bases, with 11 bases lying between them. Germline V gives CDR1 SGHDN, CDR2 FVKESK. In nucleotides, the CDR3 is TGTGCCAGCAGCCAGGGGCGGGAATATTCACCCCTCCACTTT. Residues: CASSQGREYSPLHF.

The chain couples TRBV5-6 to TRBJ1-1; a possible D gene is TRBD1 (5 bases). The CDR3 consists of 15 residues. V dropped 3 bases and J dropped 1 base, with 13 bases sitting between them. CDR1 is SGHDT and CDR2 is YYEEEE in the germline V gene. The CDR3 here is CASSSPGLRNTEAFF. The CDR3 bases are TGTGCCAGCAGCTCGCCGGGACTCCGGAACACTGAAGCTTTCTTT.

The chain has TRBV19 and TRBJ2-2, with D unresolved. Trimming took 0 bases from V and 4 from J, leaving 9 bases between them. Per the germline V gene, CDR1 is LNHDA and CDR2 is SQIVND (reference sequence). The length of the CDR3 is 15 residues. The CDR3 region has the DNA TGTGCCAGTAGTATAGATGGAATGGGCACCGGGGAGCTGTTTTTT. Its translation: CASSIDGMGTGELFF. The full variable domain, its missing parts supplied by reference TRBV19 and TRBJ2-2, is DGGITQSPKYLFRKEGQNVTLSCEQNLNHDAMYWYRQDPGQGLRLIYYSQIVNDFQKGDIAEGYSVSREKKESFPLTVTSAQKNPTAFYLCASSIDGMGTGELFFGEGSRLTVL.

J is TRBJ2-7 and V is TRBV11-2; D is uncertain. Germline V gives CDR1 SGHAT, CDR2 FQNNGV. This CDR3 comprises 11 residues. V was clipped by 1 base and J by 4 bases, with 2 bases between them. CDR3: CASSLVYEQYF. CDR3 bases: TGTGCCAGCAGCTTAGTATACGAGCAGTACTTC.

V and J are TRBV6-5 and TRBJ2-5, with 8 bases matching TRBD1. Germline lookup yields CDR1 MNHEY and CDR2 SVGAGI. This CDR3 contains 12 residues. Trimming at V came to 6 bases and at J to 7 bases, leaving 4 bases not matched to a gene. CDR3 sequence (DNA): TGTGCCAGCAGGACAGGGGCAGCGACCCAGTACTTC. Amino acids: CASRTGAATQYF.

The chain couples TRBV7-9 to TRBJ2-1; 10 positions match TRBD1. CDR1 and CDR2 (germline): SEHNR, FQNEAQ (reference sequence). CDR3 size: 16 residues. Trimming removed 4 bases from V and 3 bases from J; junction bases left unmatched: 6. CDR3 loop: CASSSYGTGVYNEQFF. In DNA, the CDR3 is TGTGCCAGCAGCTCGTACGGGACAGGGGTCTACAATGAGCAGTTCTTC.

The genes are TRBV5-6 and TRBJ2-2; 7 nucleotides line up with TRBD1. CDR3 length: 15 residues. J lost 4 bases, V lost 3 bases, and 6 bases had no gene match. The germline V gene encodes CDR1 SGHDT and CDR2 YYEEEE. The CDR3 sequence is CASSSMDRSTGELFF. In DNA form, the CDR3 reads TGTGCCAGCAGCTCTATGGACAGGAGCACCGGGGAGCTGTTTTTT.

The rearrangement joins TRBV30 to TRBJ1-1; 8 nucleotides agree with TRBD1. The CDR3 has 13 residues. Germline V CDR1 and CDR2: GTSNPN, SVGIG (reference sequence). The ends lost 7 bases at V and 8 bases at J; junction bases unmatched: 12. The CDR3 coding sequence is TGTGCCTCGGAACCGGACAGGGCAATCGAAGCTTTCTTT. Translation gives CASEPDRAIEAFF.

The genes are TRBV27 and TRBJ1-3, with D possibly being TRBD1 (5 bases). Germline values: CDR1 MNHEY, CDR2 SMNVEV (reference sequence). V shed 5 bases and J shed 3 bases, with 17 bases lying between them. This CDR3 has 16 amino acids. CDR3 sequence (DNA): TGTGCCAGCAGTCCCCGCGGGGCTGTAAGTGGAAACACCATATATTTT. Its translation is CASSPRGAVSGNTIYF.

The J gene is TRBJ2-3, the V gene TRBV5-4; tentative D call: TRBD1 (6 bases). The CDR3 runs 13 residues. CDR1 and CDR2 from the germline V gene are SGHNT and YYREEE (reference sequence). V lost 2 bases, J lost 3 bases, and 7 bases lay in between. The CDR3 DNA reads as TGTGCCAGCAGCTTAGGACAGACAGATACGCAGTATTTT. Protein sequence: CASSLGQTDTQYF.

This sequence joins TRBV5-4 and TRBJ2-5; tentative D call: TRBD1 (5 bases). V lost 3 bases, J lost 2 bases, and 8 bases lay in between. CDR3 length equals 13 residues. Germline CDR1 SGHNT, CDR2 YYREEE (reference sequence). Here the CDR3 reads CASSSQGQETQYF. The CDR3 DNA reads TGTGCCAGCAGCTCTCAGGGACAAGAGACCCAGTACTTC.

This clone appeared a few times. The chain uses TRBV19 and TRBJ1-2; 10 nucleotides align to TRBD1. The CDR3 consists of 13 residues. V trimming: 6 bases; J trimming: 7 bases; junction bases outside the gene matches: 5. Germline V gene lookup returns CDR1 LNHDA and CDR2 SQIVND (reference sequence). As DNA, the CDR3 is TGTGCCAGTAGGAGACAGGGGGCAAGTGGCTACACCTTC. Translated: CASRRQGASGYTF.

The chain has TRBV7-8 and TRBJ1-1; TRBD1 is a possible D gene (6 bases). Germline CDR1 SGHVS, CDR2 FQNEAQ. V gave up 4 bases and J gave up 0 bases, with 12 bases separating them. The CDR3 loop spans 15 amino acids. CDR3 sequence reads: CASSSNRDMNTEAFF. The CDR3, as DNA: TGTGCCAGCAGCTCAAACAGGGACATGAACACTGAAGCTTTCTTT.

The V call is TRBV28, the J call TRBJ2-2; TRBD2 might be the D (5 bases). CDR3 length: 16 residues. Germline V gene data show CDR1 as MDHEN and CDR2 as SYDVKM. V was shortened by 6 bases and J by 0 bases, with 14 bases between the two germline ends. CDR3 sequence (DNA): TGTGCCAGCAGCCGAGGGCTCTCTTCGAACACCGGGGAGCTGTTTTTT. Translated: CASSRGLSSNTGELFF.

This clone has only a few counts. The rearrangement uses TRBV10-3 and TRBJ1-1; D not resolved. Per the germline V gene, CDR1 is ENHRY and CDR2 is SYGVKD. This CDR3 has 13 residues. The germline V and J ends were trimmed by 3 bases and 5 bases, with 10 bases remaining between them. The chain's CDR3 is CAISERVGTEAFF. CDR3 in DNA: TGTGCCATCAGTGAACGGGTTGGAACTGAAGCTTTCTTT.

The V gene is TRBV27, the J gene TRBJ2-7, with 9 bases aligning to TRBD1. V was pared by 6 bases and J by 6 bases, with 3 bases of the junction left unmatched. Germline CDR1 reads MNHEY; CDR2 reads SMNVEV (reference sequence). CDR3 length: 12 residues. The CDR3 DNA sequence: TGTGCCAGCAGGACAGGGGGTACCGAGCAGTACTTC. Protein: CASRTGGTEQYF.

This chain links TRBV6-5 with TRBJ2-3; D may be TRBD2 (6 bases). The V gene's germline CDR1 is MNHEY and CDR2 SVGAGI. Trimming pared 6 bases from V and 2 bases from J, leaving 12 bases between. The CDR3 loop spans 14 amino acids. The DNA of the CDR3 is TGTGCCAGCAGACGGGACTGGTCCACAGATACGCAGTATTTT. Encoded protein: CASRRDWSTDTQYF.

The V gene is TRBV6-5, the J gene TRBJ2-7, with D unresolved. The CDR3 length is 13 residues. V was pared by 6 bases and J by 7 bases, with 16 bases between. The germline gives CDR1 MNHEY, CDR2 SVGAGI. The CDR3 coding sequence is TGTGCCAGCAGGGACGGGCCCGGAGAAGAGCAGTACTTC. It codes for CASRDGPGEEQYF.